This TCR beta chain was captured by sequencing in a study of blood T cell repertoires in COVID-19. Study context: Donors in the United States, Italy and Spain gave samples during acute or convalescent COVID-19. From T cells, B-cell-depleted T cells, or PBMCs came the material, which was cDNA or gDNA.

CDR3 length: 13 residues. V lost 7 bases and J lost 4; bases outside the gene matches: 6. Germline V gene lookup returns CDR1 MDHEN and CDR2 SYDVKM. Per the authors' pipeline: Scientists estimated how many nucleated cells there were by amplifying reference gene primers. Repertoires were generated with immunoSEQ multiplex PCR, while TCRdb's copy carries only in-frame clones and drops some. That table is the source of V, J and clone size, and D and trimming were worked out from the DNA. The sample contains fewer than 120,000 clones, just over 75% of which appear only once. The count of this clone is one.

Sequencing was performed on peripheral blood. This receptor was taken from a woman older than 75 with acute or convalescent COVID-19. The V gene is TRBV28, the J gene TRBJ1-2; 7 nucleotides align to TRBD1. CDR3 in amino acids: CASNGQESYGYTF. In nucleotides, the CDR3 is TGTGCCAGCAACGGACAGGAAAGCTATGGCTACACCTTC.